The entry that follows covers one T cell receptor (beta chain) sequence. No antigen is known for it. The record originates from a study of regulatory T cells in long-lasting Graves disease. Study conclusions and caveats: Sampling was limited to peripheral blood rather than thyroid tissue.

Time point of the sample: persistent/refractory GD, antithyroid drugs over 5 years with positive TRAb. PBMCs provided the RNA from which the TCR library was made. Patients met American Thyroid Association criteria for Graves' disease. One endocrinology department in Xi'an, China, was where patients came from. iRepertoire HTBI primers and Arm-PCR of CDR3 regions built TCR beta libraries. TCRdb reprocessed the multiplex PCR reads with MiXCR, giving one entry per CDR3 protein. The repertoire includes about 310,000 distinct CDR3 sequences, 22% of them detected once, and approximately 53% sits in the top ten. The CDR3 sequence is 16 residues long. Unmatched junction bases numbered 8, after V lost 1 base and J lost 6 bases. Germline assignment: CDR1 SGHVS and CDR2 FQNEAQ.

Source: peripheral blood mononuclear cells (PBMCs), taken when the disease was refractory, from a patient treated with antithyroid drugs. The origin of this receptor is a female donor with Graves disease. The rearrangement joins TRBV7-8 to TRBJ2-3, with 9 bases matching TRBD1. The CDR3 bases are TGTGCCAGCAGCTTAGTCGGGACAGGGTTCGGGGATACGCAGTATTTT. This translates into CASSLVGTGFGDTQYF.